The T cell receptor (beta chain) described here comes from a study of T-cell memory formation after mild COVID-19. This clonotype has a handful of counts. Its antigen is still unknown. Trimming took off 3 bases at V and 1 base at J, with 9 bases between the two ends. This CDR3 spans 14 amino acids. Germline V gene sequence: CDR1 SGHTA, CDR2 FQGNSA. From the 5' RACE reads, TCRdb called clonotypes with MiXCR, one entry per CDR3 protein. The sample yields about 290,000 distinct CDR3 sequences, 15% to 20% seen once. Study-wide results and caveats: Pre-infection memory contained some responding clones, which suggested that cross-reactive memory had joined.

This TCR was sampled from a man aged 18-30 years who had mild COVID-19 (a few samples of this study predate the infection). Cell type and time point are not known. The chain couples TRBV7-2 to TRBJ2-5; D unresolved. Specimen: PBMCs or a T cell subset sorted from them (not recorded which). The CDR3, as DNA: TGTGCCAGCAGCTTGGGCAGATTCCAAGAGACCCAGTACTTC. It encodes CASSLGRFQETQYF.